This entry lists 18 T cell receptor beta chains sequenced from one sample in a study of T cell responses to AZD1222 COVID-19 vaccine. Sequencing used immunoSEQ multiplex PCR; TCRdb keeps in-frame clones, though not all of them. The sample records over 15,000 clones, around 80% being singletons. Sequenced material: peripheral blood, taken 28 days after the second AZD1222 dose. The origin of the receptors is an adult who received the AZD1222 COVID-19 vaccine.

J is TRBJ2-7 and V is TRBV7-9; a possible D gene is TRBD1 (6 bases). V was trimmed by 4 bases and J by 0 bases, leaving 16 bases between them. The germline V gene encodes CDR1 SEHNR and CDR2 FQNEAQ (reference sequence). CDR3 length: 16 amino acids. CDR3 nucleotide sequence: TGTGCCAGCAGCTCCTGGGACACGGTTAGCTCCTACGAGCAGTACTTC. Translation gives CASSSWDTVSSYEQYF. Drawing the rest from reference TRBV7-9 and TRBJ2-7, the complete variable domain is DTGVSQNPRHKITKRGQNVTFRCDPISEHNRLYWYRQTLGQGPEFLTYFQNEAQLEKSRLLSDRFSAERPKGSFSTLEIQRTEQGDSAMYLCASSSWDTVSSYEQYFGPGTRLTVT.

The CDR3 DNA reads as TGTGCCAGTAGTATAGATCGGAGGGGGACTAGCAATCAGCCCCAGCATTTT. It specifies CASSIDRRGTSNQPQHF. The J gene is TRBJ1-5, the V gene TRBV19, with TRBD1 as a possible D gene (6 bases). The CDR3 length is 17 residues. The germline V gene has CDR1 LNHDA and CDR2 SQIVND (reference sequence). V shed 0 bases and J shed 0 bases, with 12 bases lying between them. The whole variable domain, filled in from reference TRBV19 and TRBJ1-5, reads DGGITQSPKYLFRKEGQNVTLSCEQNLNHDAMYWYRQDPGQGLRLIYYSQIVNDFQKGDIAEGYSVSREKKESFPLTVTSAQKNPTAFYLCASSIDRRGTSNQPQHFGDGTRLSIL.

The CDR3 here is CASMDRQRYGYTF. CDR3 bases: TGTGCCAGCATGGACCGACAACGCTATGGCTACACCTTC. The chain has TRBV7-9 and TRBJ1-2; D is uncertain. V was trimmed by 7 bases and J by 4 bases, leaving 13 bases between them. Germline assignment: CDR1 SEHNR and CDR2 FQNEAQ (reference sequence). The CDR3 covers 13 residues. Full variable domain (remainder filled in from reference TRBV7-9 and TRBJ1-2): DTGVSQNPRHKITKRGQNVTFRCDPISEHNRLYWYRQTLGQGPEFLTYFQNEAQLEKSRLLSDRFSAERPKGSFSTLEIQRTEQGDSAMYLCASMDRQRYGYTFGSGTRLTVV.

The chain couples TRBV2 to TRBJ1-5; 7 bases line up with TRBD1. V was pared by 10 bases and J by 4 bases, with 7 bases of the junction left unmatched. The CDR3 runs 13 residues. CDR1 and CDR2 from the germline V gene are SNHLY and FYNNEI. The CDR3 loop is CAIRQGVNQPQHF. CDR3 DNA: TGTGCCATCCGACAGGGAGTTAATCAGCCCCAGCATTTT. The entire variable domain, with the rest obtained from reference TRBV2 and TRBJ1-5, is as follows: EPEVTQTPSHQVTQMGQEVILRCVPISNHLYFYWYRQILGQKVEFLVSFYNNEISEKSEIFDDQFSVERPDGSNFTLKIRSTKLEDSAMYFCAIRQGVNQPQHFGDGTRLSIL.

The V gene is TRBV19, the J gene TRBJ1-4, with D tentatively TRBD1 (5 bases). Trimming stripped 5 bases from V and 5 bases from J, with 18 bases between. Germline values: CDR1 LNHDA, CDR2 SQIVND (reference sequence). The CDR3 is made up of 16 amino acids. The CDR3 protein is CASSPSLGGLNEKLFF. As DNA, the CDR3 is TGTGCCAGTAGTCCCTCCCTGGGGGGATTAAATGAAAAACTGTTTTTT. Based on the CDR3 plus reference TRBV19 and TRBJ1-4, the full variable domain is DGGITQSPKYLFRKEGQNVTLSCEQNLNHDAMYWYRQDPGQGLRLIYYSQIVNDFQKGDIAEGYSVSREKKESFPLTVTSAQKNPTAFYLCASSPSLGGLNEKLFFGSGTQLSVL.

The chain links TRBV12-3 or TRBV12-4 to TRBJ1-1; D is perhaps TRBD1 (6 bases). The length of the CDR3 is 13 residues. V gave up 3 bases and J gave up 2 bases, with 7 bases separating them. Here the CDR3 reads CASSLGQNTEAFF. In nucleotides, the CDR3 is TGTGCCAGCAGTTTGGGACAAAACACTGAAGCTTTCTTT.

The chain couples TRBV6-2 or TRBV6-3 to TRBJ2-6; the D gene could be TRBD1 or TRBD2 (5 bases each). The ends were cut back, 6 bases at V and 0 bases at J, with 18 bases in the middle. Germline V lookup: CDR1 MNHEY, CDR2 SVGEGT. CDR3 length: 18 residues. CDR3 sequence: CASSLTGAEISGANVLTF. The CDR3 DNA reads TGTGCCAGCAGCCTCACCGGGGCGGAAATCTCTGGGGCCAACGTCCTGACTTTC.

The chain combines TRBV3-1 (or the pseudogene TRBV3-2) with TRBJ2-2; D is unclear. This CDR3 is built from 13 residues. Trimming removed 4 bases at V and 5 bases at J, with 8 bases between. Germline values: CDR1 LGHDT, CDR2 YNNKEL (reference sequence). In DNA, the CDR3 is TGTGCCAGCAGCCGGGATATAACCGGGGAGCTGTTTTTT. Amino acid sequence: CASSRDITGELFF.

This chain joins TRBV28 and TRBJ1-4, with D unresolved. The CDR3 spans 15 residues. Germline CDR1 and CDR2: MDHEN and SYDVKM. Deletions cut 5 bases from V and 13 bases from J, with 23 bases between. The CDR3 region is CASSRTGREDKGLFF. The CDR3, as DNA: TGTGCCAGCAGTCGTACGGGGAGGGAGGATAAGGGACTGTTTTTT.

The chain combines TRBV27 with TRBJ1-5, with unresolved D. This CDR3 has 13 residues. V lost 7 bases, J lost 3 bases, and 10 bases lay in between. CDR1 and CDR2 from the germline V gene are MNHEY and SMNVEV (reference sequence). The DNA for the CDR3 is TGTGCCAGCACGGGAGGGATCAATCAGCCCCAGCATTTT. This sequence encodes CASTGGINQPQHF.

J is TRBJ1-4 and V is TRBV21-1; no DNA check was done on the table's D call, TRBD1. TRBV21-1 is shown as a pseudogene. There are 15 residues in the CDR3. CDR3 in DNA: TGTGCCAGCAGCACAAAGGGACAGGGAGGCGAAAAACTGTTTTTT. It specifies CASSTKGQGGEKLFF.

The chain couples TRBV27 to TRBJ2-6; 8 nucleotides align to TRBD1. The length of the CDR3 is 17 residues. The germline V gene encodes CDR1 MNHEY and CDR2 SMNVEV (reference sequence). Losses at the gene ends were 6 bases for V and 2 bases for J; bases not matched to a gene: 9. For the CDR3, the DNA is TGTGCCAGCAGGAGCGGACAGGGAGTTACTGGGGCCAACGTCCTGACTTTC. This codes for CASRSGQGVTGANVLTF. The full variable domain, with the rest looked up from reference TRBV27 and TRBJ2-6, is EAQVTQNPRYLITVTGKKLTVTCSQNMNHEYMSWYRQDPGLGLRQIYYSMNVEVTDKGDVPEGYKVSRKEKRNFPLILESPSPNQTSLYFCASRSGQGVTGANVLTFGAGSRLTVL.

This chain joins TRBV3-1 (or the pseudogene TRBV3-2) and TRBJ2-3; 10 bases map to TRBD2. V gave up 2 bases and J gave up 5 bases; unmatched junction bases: 10. CDR3 length equals 17 residues. Germline assignment: CDR1 LGHDT and CDR2 YNNKEL (reference sequence). CDR3 amino acids: CASSQISGGAEKDTQYF. DNA for the CDR3: TGTGCCAGCAGCCAAATCAGCGGGGGGGCAGAAAAAGATACGCAGTATTTT.

The chain combines TRBV12-3 or TRBV12-4 with TRBJ1-1, with 7 bases lining up with TRBD1. The CDR3 spans 13 residues. The trim removed 5 bases at V and 5 bases at J, leaving 5 bases unmatched. DNA of the CDR3: TGTGCCAGCAGTCCGACAGGGAAGACTGAAGCTTTCTTT. The encoded protein is CASSPTGKTEAFF.

The CDR3 DNA sequence: TGTGCCAGCTCCTCGGGCAGCACCTACGAGCAGTACTTC. This encodes CASSSGSTYEQYF. The chain uses TRBV12-3 or TRBV12-4 and TRBJ2-7; D unresolved. CDR3 length: 13 amino acids. V was shortened by 8 bases and J by 2 bases, with 13 bases between the two germline ends.

V is TRBV7-2 and J is TRBJ2-7; D remains unclear. This CDR3 contains 13 residues. With 0 bases removed from V and 5 bases from J, the gap between germline ends came to 8 bases. Germline lookup yields CDR1 SGHTA and CDR2 FQGNSA. Here the CDR3 reads CASSLALYNEQYF. The CDR3 region has the DNA TGTGCCAGCAGCTTAGCGCTATACAACGAGCAGTACTTC.

For the CDR3, the DNA is TGTGCCAGCAGCCCAGGGGGCGCTGGGGCCAACGTCCTGACTTTC. Its protein is CASSPGGAGANVLTF. The chain couples TRBV7-9 to TRBJ2-6; TRBD1 aligns across 8 bases. CDR3 length equals 15 residues. J was trimmed by 2 bases and V by 5 bases; bases with no gene match: 2. CDR1 is SEHNR and CDR2 is FQNEAQ in the germline V gene (reference sequence).

This chain links TRBV27 with TRBJ2-7; a possible D gene is TRBD2 (6 bases). Trimming shortened V by 6 bases and J by 4 bases, and 25 bases separated the two germline ends. Germline CDR1 and CDR2: MNHEY and SMNVEV (reference sequence). The CDR3 spans 17 residues. In DNA form, the CDR3 reads TGTGCCAGCAGCAACCTAGGAGGGCAGGTGGGAAGTTACGAGCAGTACTTC. As protein: CASSNLGGQVGSYEQYF.